This T cell receptor beta chain stems from a study of Ad26.COV2.S vaccination and SARS-CoV-2 variants. Across the whole study: The vaccine Ad26.COV2.S was put into the muscle once, or twice with 56 days between.

Described treatment: around 19 received Ad26.COV2.S at low or high dose, single or two shots; several received placebo; per-sample allocation not given. Sampling occurred on day 63 after the first vaccine or placebo injection. Recruitment in Boston yielded a donor of adult age, 18-55 years. This table comes from immunoSEQ multiplex PCR, and its TCRdb copy is limited to in-frame clones, with some not included. This sample has about 440,000 clones, with around 85% found just once. This CDR3 spans 16 amino acids. Germline trimming cut 5 bases from V and 6 bases from J; bases unmatched to any gene: 11. Germline loops: CDR1 SGHTA, CDR2 FQGTGA.

The chain combines TRBV7-3 with TRBJ1-1; 11 bases fit TRBD1. The material sequenced was peripheral blood, taken in a trial of Ad26.COV2.S vaccine versus placebo. The sequence derives from a person aged 18-60 years who received the Ad26.COV2.S COVID-19 vaccine or a placebo. The DNA of the CDR3 is TGTGCCAGCAGCCCAATCGGGGGACAGGGGGTCGCTGAAGCTTTCTTT. It codes for CASSPIGGQGVAEAFF. Complete variable domain (other parts from reference TRBV7-3 and TRBJ1-1): GAGVSQTPSNKVTEKGKYVELRCDPISGHTALYWYRQSLGQGPEFLIYFQGTGAADDSGLPNDRFFAVRPEGSVSTLKIQRTERGDSAVYLCASSPIGGQGVAEAFFGQGTRLTVV.